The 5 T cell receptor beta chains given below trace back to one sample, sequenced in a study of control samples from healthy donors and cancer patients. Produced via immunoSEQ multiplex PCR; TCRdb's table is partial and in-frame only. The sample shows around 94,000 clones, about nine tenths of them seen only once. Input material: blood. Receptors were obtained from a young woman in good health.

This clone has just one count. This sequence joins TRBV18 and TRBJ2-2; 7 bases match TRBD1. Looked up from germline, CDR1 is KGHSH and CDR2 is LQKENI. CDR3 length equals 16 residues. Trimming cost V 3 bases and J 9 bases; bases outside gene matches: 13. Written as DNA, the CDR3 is TGTGCCAGCTCACCTACGGGGACAGCCACTAGTTGGGAGCTGTTTTTT. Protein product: CASSPTGTATSWELFF.

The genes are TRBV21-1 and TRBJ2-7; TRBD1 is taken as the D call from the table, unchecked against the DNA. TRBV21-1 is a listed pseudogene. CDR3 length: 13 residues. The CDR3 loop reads CATPGQRTYEQYF. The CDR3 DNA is TGTGCCACCCCGGGACAGAGGACCTACGAGCAGTACTTC.

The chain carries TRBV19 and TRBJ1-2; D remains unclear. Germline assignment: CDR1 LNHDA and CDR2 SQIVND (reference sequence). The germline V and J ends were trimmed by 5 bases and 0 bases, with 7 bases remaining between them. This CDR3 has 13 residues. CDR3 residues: CASSFQANYGYTF. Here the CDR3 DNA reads TGTGCCAGTAGTTTCCAGGCTAACTATGGCTACACCTTC. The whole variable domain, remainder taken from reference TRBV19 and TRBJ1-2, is DGGITQSPKYLFRKEGQNVTLSCEQNLNHDAMYWYRQDPGQGLRLIYYSQIVNDFQKGDIAEGYSVSREKKESFPLTVTSAQKNPTAFYLCASSFQANYGYTFGSGTRLTVV.

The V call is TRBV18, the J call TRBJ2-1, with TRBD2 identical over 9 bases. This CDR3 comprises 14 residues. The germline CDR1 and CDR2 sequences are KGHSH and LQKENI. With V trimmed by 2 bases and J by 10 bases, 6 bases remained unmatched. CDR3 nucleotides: TGTGCCAGCTCACCAAGGACTAGCGAGGGGGAGCAGTTCTTC. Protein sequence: CASSPRTSEGEQFF.

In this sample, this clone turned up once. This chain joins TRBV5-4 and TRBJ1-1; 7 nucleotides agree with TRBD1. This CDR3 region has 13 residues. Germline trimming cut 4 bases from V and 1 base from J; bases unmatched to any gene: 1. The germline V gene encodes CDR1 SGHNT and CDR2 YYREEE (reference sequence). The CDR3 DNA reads TGTGCCAGCAGCCGACAGGGGAACACTGAAGCTTTCTTT. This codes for CASSRQGNTEAFF. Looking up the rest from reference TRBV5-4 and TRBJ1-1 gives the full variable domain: ETGVTQSPTHLIKTRGQQVTLRCSSQSGHNTVSWYQQALGQGPQFIFQYYREEENGRGNFPPRFSGLQFPNYSSELNVNALELDDSALYLCASSRQGNTEAFFGQGTRLTVV.